This T cell receptor (beta chain) was identified during a study of post-analysis software for immune sequencing data. Comment on this clonotype: Its antigen is still unknown.

Germline V gene lookup returns CDR1 SGHTA and CDR2 FQGNSA. The CDR3 consists of 19 residues. The J segment lost 4 bases and the V segment lost 3 bases, leaving 20 bases of the junction unmatched. TCR beta cDNA libraries had unique molecular identifiers. The source material, roughly 0.85 to 10 million T cells, gave rise to about 460,000 cDNA molecules. TCRdb independently ran MiXCR on the PCR reads; one entry per CDR3 protein. The repertoire holds hundreds of thousands of distinct CDR3 sequences, with 45% as singletons. Study findings and constraints: About 5 TRBV segments appeared more often in patients than in controls, and TRBV5-6, TRBV5-1 and TRBV20-1 were among these.

The chain employs TRBV7-2 and TRBJ2-7; TRBD2 matches at 8 bases. Sequencing was performed on blood. This clonotype was sampled from a girl under 18 with multiple sclerosis. As DNA, the CDR3 is TGTGCCAGCAGCTTTCAGGCGGGAGGTAGTATCGGGGGAGGTTACGAGCAGTACTTC. The encoded protein is CASSFQAGGSIGGGYEQYF.